Shown below are 27 T cell receptor beta chains from a single sample sequenced in a study of T-cell reconstitution after alpha-beta-depleted transplantation in children. Unique molecular identifiers were built into the TCRbeta library. MiXCR, applied by TCRdb to the PCR reads, yields one record per CDR3 protein. The data contain some 590,000 distinct CDR3 sequences, roughly a tenth of them singletons. The starting material was PBMCs from the stem cell graft donor, obtained from the stem cell graft. These TCRs come from a human donor who donated a stem cell graft to a child with acute myeloid leukemia.

This clonotype has only a few counts. The gene calls are TRBV7-2 and TRBJ2-5; D unresolved. The CDR3 has 13 residues. V dropped 3 bases and J dropped 5 bases, with 10 bases sitting between them. Germline V gene lookup returns CDR1 SGHTA and CDR2 FQGNSA. The CDR3 here is CASSFEQSETQYF. Written as DNA, the CDR3 is TGTGCCAGCAGCTTCGAGCAATCGGAGACCCAGTACTTC. Combining the CDR3 with reference TRBV7-2 and TRBJ2-5 gives the whole variable domain GAGVSQSPSNKVTEKGKDVELRCDPISGHTALYWYRQSLGQGLEFLIYFQGNSAPDKSGLPSDRFSAERTGGSVSTLTIQRTQQEDSAVYLCASSFEQSETQYFGPGTRLLVL.

The genes are TRBV4-2 and TRBJ2-1; 14 nucleotides match TRBD2. The CDR3 runs 16 residues. Losses at the gene ends were 3 bases for V and 9 bases for J; bases not matched to a gene: 7. In germline, CDR1 is LGHNA, CDR2 YNFKEQ. This CDR3 is CASSQTGLAGGGEQFF. The CDR3 DNA reads TGTGCCAGCAGCCAGACCGGACTAGCGGGAGGAGGTGAGCAGTTCTTC.

The V call is TRBV30, the J call TRBJ1-3; 7 bases map to TRBD1. The J segment lost 0 bases and the V segment lost 5 bases, leaving 7 bases of the junction unmatched. This CDR3 contains 15 residues. The germline CDR1 and CDR2 sequences are GTSNPN and SVGIG (reference sequence). CDR3 nucleotides: TGTGCCTGGGGGCTAGGGACAGCCTCTGGAAACACCATATATTTT. Protein: CAWGLGTASGNTIYF.

Many counts were recorded for this clonotype. The chain recombines TRBV6-1 with TRBJ2-1; maybe TRBD1 (6 bases). The CDR3 extends over 15 amino acids. Trimming shortened V by 6 bases and J by 6 bases, and 18 bases separated the two germline ends. Germline V gene lookup returns CDR1 MNHNS and CDR2 SASEGT. CDR3 protein: CASSPSGVVFNEQFF. For the CDR3, the DNA is TGTGCCAGCAGCCCCTCAGGGGTGGTTTTCAATGAGCAGTTCTTC.

This clonotype was recorded many times. The V call is TRBV6-5, the J call TRBJ1-6; perhaps TRBD1 as D (5 bases). Between the trimmed V and J ends, which lost 11 bases and 6 bases, there was a span of 17 bases. The CDR3 has 14 amino acids. Germline lookup yields CDR1 MNHEY and CDR2 SVGAGI. The CDR3 sequence is CAPRQWGGNSPLHF. The CDR3 nucleotides read TGTGCCCCCAGACAATGGGGGGGTAATTCACCCCTCCACTTT.

The V and J genes are TRBV20-1 and TRBJ2-3; no clear D. V was shortened by 5 bases and J by 1 base, with 13 bases between the two germline ends. The CDR3 spans 14 residues. Per germline, CDR1 DFQATT and CDR2 SNEGSKA (reference sequence). CDR3 nucleotide sequence: TGCAGTGCTGTAACAAACCCGGGCACAGATACGCAGTATTTT. It codes for CSAVTNPGTDTQYF.

This clonotype was counted at least ten times. V and J are TRBV3-1 and TRBJ2-5; a possible D gene is TRBD2 (6 bases). CDR3 length: 16 amino acids. CDR1 is LGHDT and CDR2 is YNNKEL in the germline V gene (reference sequence). Trimming took 0 bases from V and 6 from J, leaving 17 bases between them. In nucleotides, the CDR3 is TGTGCCAGCAGCCAAGATAGGTCGCGGGGCGCGAAGACCCAGTACTTC. Encoded protein: CASSQDRSRGAKTQYF.

This clonotype was picked up many times. The gene calls are TRBV21-1 and TRBJ1-1; the table assigns TRBD1, which was not confirmed against the DNA. TRBV21-1 corresponds to a pseudogene. The CDR3 spans 14 residues. The CDR3 nucleotides read TGTGCCAGCAAAGGTCCCGGCAGGAACACTGAAGCTTTCTTT. It codes for CASKGPGRNTEAFF.

The chain combines TRBV6-1 with TRBJ2-1; 9 bases agree with TRBD2. This CDR3 comprises 16 residues. Germline V gives CDR1 MNHNS, CDR2 SASEGT. With 5 bases clipped from V and 7 bases from J, the junction kept 12 bases outside the gene matches. The CDR3 coding sequence is TGTGCCAGCAGTAACGCAGGGCTAGCGGGGCTAAATGAGCAGTTCTTC. Translation gives CASSNAGLAGLNEQFF.

This clonotype was picked up a small number of times. The chain carries TRBV4-2 and TRBJ1-4; D is possibly TRBD1 (5 bases). The CDR3 runs to 15 residues. V lost 4 bases and J 5 bases, leaving 14 bases between the germline ends. CDR1 and CDR2 (germline): LGHNA, YNFKEQ. CDR3 coding DNA: TGTGCCAGCAGCCTGCCGGGACGGCTGAATGAAAAACTGTTTTTT. It encodes CASSLPGRLNEKLFF.

This clonotype was counted a few times. The chain combines TRBV24-1 with TRBJ2-3; 8 nucleotides match TRBD2. Trimming removed 3 bases from V and 3 bases from J; junction bases left unmatched: 10. From germline, CDR1 is KGHDR and CDR2 SFDVKD. This CDR3 comprises 17 residues. CDR3 in DNA: TGTGCCACCAGTGATCCCCCAGCGGGAGAGGGGACAGATACGCAGTATTTT. Translated, it gives CATSDPPAGEGTDTQYF.

This clonotype was seen a handful of times. The rearrangement joins TRBV7-2 to TRBJ2-5; D may correspond to TRBD1 or TRBD2 (5 bases each). Trimming removed 5 bases at V and 2 bases at J, with 12 bases between. The CDR3 loop spans 14 amino acids. CDR1 is SGHTA and CDR2 is FQGNSA in the germline V gene. The CDR3 loop reads CASSTGPGQETQYF. DNA for the CDR3: TGTGCCAGCAGCACGGGACCTGGGCAAGAGACCCAGTACTTC.

The chain links TRBV6-2 or TRBV6-3 to TRBJ2-7, with TRBD2 identical over 10 bases. This CDR3 region has 16 residues. The V and J ends lost 6 bases and 4 bases, in that order; junction bases with no gene match: 12. From germline, CDR1 is MNHEY and CDR2 SVGEGT. The CDR3 loop reads CASRSEREGLTYEQYF. CDR3 nucleotides: TGTGCCAGCAGATCGGAGCGGGAGGGCCTCACTTACGAGCAGTACTTC.

J is TRBJ2-7 and V is TRBV7-8; D remains unclear. Trimming pared 7 bases from V and 1 base from J, leaving 11 bases between. Germline assignment: CDR1 SGHVS and CDR2 FQNEAQ. CDR3 size: 13 residues. The CDR3 here is CASTSAKSYEQYF. CDR3 DNA: TGTGCCAGCACCTCGGCTAAGTCCTACGAGCAGTACTTC.

This clonotype was seen only a few times. The chain couples TRBV27 to TRBJ2-1; 10 nucleotides match TRBD1. After removal of 6 bases from V and 9 bases from J, the junction contained 11 bases not matched to a gene. Germline loops: CDR1 MNHEY, CDR2 SMNVEV (reference sequence). CDR3 length: 15 residues. The CDR3 DNA reads as TGTGCCAGCAGCTCCTGGGACAGGGGTTCGAGTGAGCAGTTCTTC. As protein: CASSSWDRGSSEQFF.

Ten or more counts support this clonotype. The chain has TRBV6-2 or TRBV6-3 and TRBJ1-4, with D maybe TRBD1 (6 bases). Germline loops: CDR1 MNHEY, CDR2 SVGEGT. The CDR3 runs 13 residues. Trimming removed 8 bases at V and 6 bases at J, with 13 bases between. CDR3 in amino acids: CASGRQVDEKLFF. The CDR3 DNA reads as TGTGCCAGCGGTCGACAGGTTGATGAAAAACTGTTTTTT.

The chain carries TRBV7-2 and TRBJ2-5; 8 bases are shared with TRBD2. This CDR3 is built from 13 residues. The germline CDR1 and CDR2 sequences are SGHTA and FQGNSA. V gave up 4 bases and J gave up 6 bases; unmatched junction bases: 4. This CDR3 is CASSWGLEKTQYF. The CDR3 DNA follows: TGTGCCAGCAGCTGGGGACTAGAAAAGACCCAGTACTTC.

This clonotype occurred many times. This chain uses TRBV4-1 with TRBJ2-1, with a possible D match to TRBD2 (5 bases). Trimming removed 3 bases from V and 1 base from J, with 10 bases in between. There are 15 residues in the CDR3. Per germline, CDR1 MGHRA and CDR2 YSYEKL. The CDR3 spells CASSQAGGSYNEQFF. The CDR3 DNA reads TGCGCCAGCAGCCAGGCGGGCGGTTCCTACAATGAGCAGTTCTTC.

This clonotype has at least ten counts. The germline gene is not matched at one end of the junction; a read error may be the cause. The J gene is TRBJ1-1, the V gene TRBV5-1; tentative D call: TRBD1 (6 bases). The germline gives CDR1 SGHRS, CDR2 YFSETQ. The CDR3 extends over 15 amino acids. The CDR3 protein is CASNLGGVGNPEAFF. The CDR3 DNA reads TGCGCCAGCAACCTAGGGGGAGTGGGGAACCCTGAAGCTTTCTTT.

The chain employs TRBV7-9 and TRBJ1-5, with a weak D call TRBD1 (5 bases). Trimming left V 6 bases short and J 4 bases short, with 7 bases between. This CDR3 has 12 amino acids. The V gene's germline CDR1 is SEHNR and CDR2 FQNEAQ (reference sequence). Here the CDR3 DNA reads TGTGCCAGCAGGTCAGGGAATCAGCCCCAGCATTTT. This sequence encodes CASRSGNQPQHF.

This clonotype came up a few times. The chain carries TRBV20-1 and TRBJ2-3; a weak D match, TRBD2 (5 bases). V shed 6 bases and J shed 6 bases, with 22 bases lying between them. The CDR3 length is 15 residues. Germline V gene data show CDR1 as DFQATT and CDR2 as SNEGSKA (reference sequence). The CDR3, as DNA: TGCAGTGCAATATTTCCGAGTCTAGCTTCGGATACGCAGTATTTT. Translating it yields CSAIFPSLASDTQYF.

The chain links TRBV7-2 to TRBJ2-7, with TRBD1 matching 11 bases. With 3 bases clipped from V and 3 bases from J, the junction kept 7 bases outside the gene matches. CDR3 size: 16 residues. In germline, CDR1 is SGHTA, CDR2 FQGNSA. The DNA of the CDR3 is TGTGCCAGCAGCTTTGCTTCCGGGACAGGGGGCTACGAGCAGTACTTC. This translates into CASSFASGTGGYEQYF.

This clonotype has at least ten counts. The chain recombines TRBV10-3 with TRBJ2-1, with 7 bases matching TRBD2. After removal of 3 bases from V and 0 bases from J, the junction contained 2 bases not matched to a gene. This CDR3 is built from 15 residues. The V gene's germline CDR1 is ENHRY and CDR2 SYGVKD. The CDR3 nucleotides are TGTGCCATCAGTGATGGCGGGAGCTCCTACAATGAGCAGTTCTTC. Protein sequence: CAISDGGSSYNEQFF.

The chain recombines TRBV7-8 with TRBJ2-1; D possibly corresponds to TRBD2 (5 bases). Germline V gene lookup returns CDR1 SGHVS and CDR2 FQNEAQ. The CDR3 consists of 13 residues. Trimming took off 2 bases at V and 6 bases at J, with 8 bases between the two ends. In DNA form, the CDR3 reads TGTGCCAGCAGCTTAAGAGCGGCCAATGAGCAGTTCTTC. Protein sequence: CASSLRAANEQFF.

The genes are TRBV7-2 and TRBJ1-6; D remains ambiguous. The length of the CDR3 is 14 residues. Trimming removed 0 bases from V and 7 bases from J, with 7 bases in between. Germline assignment: CDR1 SGHTA and CDR2 FQGNSA. The CDR3 sequence: CASSLAGHNSPLHF. The CDR3 DNA sequence: TGTGCCAGCAGCTTAGCAGGGCACAATTCACCCCTCCACTTT. Combining the CDR3 with reference TRBV7-2 and TRBJ1-6 gives the whole variable domain GAGVSQSPSNKVTEKGKDVELRCDPISGHTALYWYRQSLGQGLEFLIYFQGNSAPDKSGLPSDRFSAERTGGSVSTLTIQRTQQEDSAVYLCASSLAGHNSPLHFGNGTRLTVT.

This clonotype was detected a few times. This chain connects TRBV5-1 to TRBJ2-2; D ambiguous. Germline-derived CDR1 and CDR2 are SGHRS and YFSETQ. Deletions cut 0 bases from V and 0 bases from J, with 9 bases between. The CDR3 runs to 16 residues. CDR3 nucleotide sequence: TGCGCCAGCAGCTTGGTTGTGGGAACGAACACCGGGGAGCTGTTTTTT. Its translation: CASSLVVGTNTGELFF.

This clonotype was seen repeatedly, ten times or more. The rearrangement uses TRBV27 and TRBJ2-5; TRBD2 matches at 16 bases. V trimming: 3 bases; J trimming: 5 bases; junction bases outside the gene matches: 6. Germline CDR1 reads MNHEY; CDR2 reads SMNVEV (reference sequence). The CDR3 is made up of 17 amino acids. CDR3: CASSFGTSGRGMETQYF. The DNA for the CDR3 is TGTGCCAGCAGTTTCGGGACTAGCGGGAGGGGTATGGAGACCCAGTACTTC.